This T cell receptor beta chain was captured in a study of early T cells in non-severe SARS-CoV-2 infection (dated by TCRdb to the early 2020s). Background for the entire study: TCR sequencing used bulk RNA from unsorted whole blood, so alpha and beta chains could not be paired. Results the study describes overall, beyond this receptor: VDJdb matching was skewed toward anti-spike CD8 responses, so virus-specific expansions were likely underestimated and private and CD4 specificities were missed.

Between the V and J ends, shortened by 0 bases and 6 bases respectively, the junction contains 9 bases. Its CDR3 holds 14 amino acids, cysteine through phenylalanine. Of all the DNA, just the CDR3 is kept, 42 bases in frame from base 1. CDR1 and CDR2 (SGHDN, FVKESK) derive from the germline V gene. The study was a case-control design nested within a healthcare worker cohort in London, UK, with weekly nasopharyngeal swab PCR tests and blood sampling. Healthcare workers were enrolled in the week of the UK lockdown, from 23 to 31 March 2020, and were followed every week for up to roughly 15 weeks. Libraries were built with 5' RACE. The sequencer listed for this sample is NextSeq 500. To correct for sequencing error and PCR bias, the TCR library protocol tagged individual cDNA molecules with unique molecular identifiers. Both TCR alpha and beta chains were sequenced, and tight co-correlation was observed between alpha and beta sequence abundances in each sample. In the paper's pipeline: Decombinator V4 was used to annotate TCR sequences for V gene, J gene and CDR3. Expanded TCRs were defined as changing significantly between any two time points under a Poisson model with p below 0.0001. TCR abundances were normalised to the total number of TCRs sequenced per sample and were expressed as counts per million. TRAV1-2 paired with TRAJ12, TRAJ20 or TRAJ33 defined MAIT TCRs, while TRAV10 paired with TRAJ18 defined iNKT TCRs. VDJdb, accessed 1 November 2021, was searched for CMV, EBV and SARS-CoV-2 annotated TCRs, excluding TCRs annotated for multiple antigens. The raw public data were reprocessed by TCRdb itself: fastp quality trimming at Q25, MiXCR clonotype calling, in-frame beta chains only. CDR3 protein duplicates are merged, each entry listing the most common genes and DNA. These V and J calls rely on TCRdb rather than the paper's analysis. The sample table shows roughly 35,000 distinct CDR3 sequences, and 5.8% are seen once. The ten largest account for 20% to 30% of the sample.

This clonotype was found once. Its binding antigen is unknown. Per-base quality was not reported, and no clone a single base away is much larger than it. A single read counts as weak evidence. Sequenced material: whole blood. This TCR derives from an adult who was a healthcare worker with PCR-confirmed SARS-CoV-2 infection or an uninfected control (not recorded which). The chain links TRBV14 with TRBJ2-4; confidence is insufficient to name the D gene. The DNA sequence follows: TGTGCCAGCAGCCAAGATCGCGCGGTAAACATTCAGTACTTC. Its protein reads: CASSQDRAVNIQYF.